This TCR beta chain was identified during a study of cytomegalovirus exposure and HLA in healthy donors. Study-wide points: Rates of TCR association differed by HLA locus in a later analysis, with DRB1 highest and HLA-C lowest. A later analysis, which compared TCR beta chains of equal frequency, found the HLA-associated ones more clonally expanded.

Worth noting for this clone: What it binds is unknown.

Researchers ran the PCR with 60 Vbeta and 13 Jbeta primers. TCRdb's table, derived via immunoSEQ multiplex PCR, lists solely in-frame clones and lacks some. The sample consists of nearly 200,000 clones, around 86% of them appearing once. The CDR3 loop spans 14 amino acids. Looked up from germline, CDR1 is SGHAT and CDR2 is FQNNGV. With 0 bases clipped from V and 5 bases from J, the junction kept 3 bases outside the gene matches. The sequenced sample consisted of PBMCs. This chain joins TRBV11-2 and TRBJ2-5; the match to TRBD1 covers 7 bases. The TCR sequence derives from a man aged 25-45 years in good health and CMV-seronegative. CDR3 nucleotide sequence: TGTGCCAGCAGCTTAGAACAGGGGAGTGAGACCCAGTACTTC. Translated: CASSLEQGSETQYF.